One and the same sample provided the 10 T cell receptor beta chains below, sequenced in a study of T cell repertoires in cytomegalovirus infection. TCRdb ran MiXCR on the reads and lists one entry per CDR3 protein. The table shows about 770,000 distinct CDR3 sequences, with about 27% occurring only once. These receptors have no known antigen. The source was cultured CD8+ T cells from PBMCs, collected from culture after CMV antigen stimulation. The source of these receptors is a human donor in good health (CMV status not recorded). Some clones in this sample may be carry-over from other donors' samples.

This clonotype occurred once. A read error may account for a junction end that differs from germline. V gene TRBV7-8 combines with J gene TRBJ1-1; possible D gene TRBD1, 5 bases. Looked up from germline, CDR1 is SGHVS and CDR2 is FQNEAQ. The CDR3 contains 13 residues. The DNA of the CDR3 is TGTGTCAGCAGCTCGGGACCGACTCGTCCAGCTTTCTTT. This sequence encodes CVSSSGPTRPAFF. Supplemented by reference TRBV7-8 and TRBJ1-1, the full variable domain reads GAGVSQSPRYKVAKRGQDVALRCDPISGHVSLFWYQQALGQGPEFLTYFQNEAQLDKSGLPSDRFFAERPEGSVSTLKIQRTQQEDSAVYLCVSSSGPTRPAFFGQGTRLTVV.

This clonotype was counted between two and nine times. The CDR3 DNA follows: TGTGCCAGCAGTTGGCAAGGACAAGGCTACACCTTC. Protein sequence: CASSWQGQGYTF. This chain connects TRBV27 to TRBJ1-2, with D possibly being TRBD1 (5 bases). Germline-derived CDR1 and CDR2 are MNHEY and SMNVEV (reference sequence). V shed 4 bases and J shed 8 bases, with 11 bases lying between them. This CDR3 region has 12 residues.

This chain connects TRBV5-4 to TRBJ2-1; 10 nucleotides agree with TRBD2. V trimming: 4 bases; J trimming: 3 bases; junction bases outside the gene matches: 4. The CDR3 covers 15 residues. From germline, CDR1 is SGHNT and CDR2 YYREEE (reference sequence). The CDR3 here is CASSRGLANYNEQFF. CDR3 bases: TGTGCCAGCAGCCGGGGACTAGCGAACTACAATGAGCAGTTCTTC.

In its sample, this clonotype was seen many times. J is TRBJ2-3 and V is TRBV12-3 or TRBV12-4, with 7 bases matching TRBD1. The CDR3 has 14 amino acids. After removal of 7 bases from V and 6 bases from J, the junction contained 10 bases not matched to a gene. As DNA, the CDR3 is TGTGCCAGCAATCCCGGACAGGCCTCTGATACGCAGTATTTT. Its translation: CASNPGQASDTQYF.

This rearrangement joins TRBV10-3 to TRBJ1-2; D unclear. CDR1 ENHRY and CDR2 SYGVKD come from the germline V gene. The CDR3 spans 16 residues. Trimming took off 0 bases at V and 4 bases at J, with 15 bases between the two ends. In DNA, the CDR3 is TGTGCCATCAGTGAGTCCCAAGAGATTAGTGGCTATGGCTACACCTTC. Translating it yields CAISESQEISGYGYTF.

The rearrangement links TRBV6-5 to TRBJ1-1; D is ambiguous. The CDR3 has 14 amino acids. Germline V gene data show CDR1 as MNHEY and CDR2 as SVGAGI. Trimming pared 2 bases from V and 3 bases from J, leaving 10 bases between. The CDR3 DNA reads TGTGCCAGCAGTTACCCCGGATTGTACACTGAAGCTTTCTTT. This codes for CASSYPGLYTEAFF.

This clonotype was counted a few times. The chain recombines TRBV15 with TRBJ2-1, with D unclear. This CDR3 region has 15 residues. The ends were cut back, 5 bases at V and 0 bases at J, with 11 bases in the middle. Germline V gene sequence: CDR1 LNHNV, CDR2 YYDKDF (reference sequence). The CDR3 protein is CATSFDRSSYNEQFF. CDR3 bases: TGTGCCACCAGCTTTGACCGGAGCTCCTACAATGAGCAGTTCTTC.

This clonotype was detected a few times. The genes are TRBV2 and TRBJ2-2; weak D call: TRBD2 (5 bases). CDR1 is SNHLY and CDR2 is FYNNEI in the germline V gene. The V and J ends lost 5 bases and 8 bases respectively, with 21 bases between them. The length of the CDR3 is 16 residues. Written as DNA, the CDR3 is TGTGCCAGCAGTTTACGGGGATTCGAAGCAGCTGGGGAGCTGTTTTTT. The encoded protein is CASSLRGFEAAGELFF.

In this sample, this clonotype turned up many times. J is TRBJ1-4 and V is TRBV7-6; no clear D. V was clipped by 5 bases and J by 6 bases, with 10 bases between them. Per germline, CDR1 SGHVS and CDR2 FNYEAQ. This CDR3 region has 13 residues. The DNA for the CDR3 is TGTGCCAGCAGCAGTAGGGTGGATGAAAAACTGTTTTTT. Translation gives CASSSRVDEKLFF.

This clonotype was seen more than once but under ten times. This chain uses TRBV7-6 with TRBJ2-1; D is perhaps TRBD2 (7 bases). Looked up from germline, CDR1 is SGHVS and CDR2 is FNYEAQ. The V end lost 0 bases, the J end lost 7 bases, and 13 bases lay between the germline ends. The CDR3 consists of 15 residues. CDR3 region: CASSLAGGRDNEQFF. As DNA, the CDR3 is TGTGCCAGCAGCTTAGCCGGGGGGCGGGATAATGAGCAGTTCTTC.